Sequencing of this T cell receptor beta chain was carried out in a study of shared clonotypes between healthy human individuals. Clones were read by immunoSEQ multiplex PCR, and TCRdb kept only the in-frame ones, dropping some. Of hundreds of thousands of clones in the sample, roughly 96% are singletons; the top ten hold about 0.11%. Naive CD8 cells, CD45RO-negative and positively selected for CCR7, excluded terminally differentiated effector memory CD45RA+ cells. This clone was detected once. Germline lookup yields CDR1 SGHDN and CDR2 FVKESK. This CDR3 comprises 13 residues. V lost 1 base and J 9 bases, leaving 10 bases between the germline ends.

The chain carries TRBV14 and TRBJ2-1; tentative D call: TRBD2 (5 bases). This TCR was recovered from a woman aged 25 to 39 in good health. Sequencing was performed on naive CD8+ T cells sorted from blood. This CDR3 reads CASSQVYSGEQFF. The CDR3 DNA is TGTGCCAGCAGCCAAGTGTACAGCGGTGAGCAGTTCTTC.